A single sample gave rise to the 5 T cell receptor beta chains below, sequenced in a study of T-cell reconstitution after alpha-beta-depleted transplantation in children. Unique molecular identifiers featured in how the TCRbeta library was prepared. Each CDR3 protein is one row after TCRdb ran MiXCR on the PCR reads. Here the sample spans about 540,000 distinct CDR3 sequences, roughly 18% being singletons. The input for sequencing was PBMCs from the stem cell graft donor, taken from the stem cell graft. The receptor source for this set is a human donor who donated a stem cell graft to a child with acute lymphoblastic leukemia.

The rearrangement links TRBV20-1 to TRBJ1-2; tentatively, D is TRBD1 (5 bases). CDR3 length: 11 amino acids. Trimming took off 7 bases at V and 4 bases at J, with 10 bases between the two ends. Germline lookup yields CDR1 DFQATT and CDR2 SNEGSKA (reference sequence). The CDR3 sequence: CSVGRRYGYTF. CDR3 DNA: TGCAGTGTGGGACGGCGCTATGGCTACACCTTC.

The chain combines TRBV5-1 with TRBJ2-7, with TRBD2 identical over 14 bases. The germline V gene encodes CDR1 SGHRS and CDR2 YFSETQ. V shed 5 bases, J shed 5 bases, and the junction held 15 bases outside the gene matches. The CDR3 totals 18 residues. CDR3 residues: CASRLTAPGLAGENEQYF. The CDR3 DNA reads as TGCGCCAGCAGACTGACCGCTCCGGGACTAGCGGGAGAAAACGAGCAGTACTTC. The variable domain in full, completed from reference TRBV5-1 and TRBJ2-7, reads KAGVTQTPRYLIKTRGQQVTLSCSPISGHRSVSWYQQTPGQGLQFLFEYFSETQRNKGNFPGRFSGRQFSNSRSEMNVSTLELGDSALYLCASRLTAPGLAGENEQYFGPGTRLTVT.

This clonotype was picked up a small number of times. The rearrangement uses TRBV15 and TRBJ2-5; 8 bases line up with TRBD2. The CDR3 has 15 residues. Losses at the gene ends were 6 bases for V and 0 bases for J; bases not matched to a gene: 6. CDR1 and CDR2 (germline): LNHNV, YYDKDF (reference sequence). The CDR3 region has the DNA TGTGCCACCAGTTTTAGCGGGAACAACCAAGAGACCCAGTACTTC. It yields the protein CATSFSGNNQETQYF.

The rearrangement joins TRBV4-1 to TRBJ2-1, with D perhaps given as TRBD1 or TRBD2 (6 bases each). V gave up 3 bases and J gave up 8 bases, with 20 bases separating them. There are 16 residues in the CDR3. Germline V gives CDR1 MGHRA, CDR2 YSYEKL. CDR3 residues: CASSHDNGGPGYEQFF. CDR3 coding DNA: TGCGCCAGCAGCCATGATAACGGGGGCCCGGGGTATGAGCAGTTCTTC.

V usage is TRBV5-1 and J usage is TRBJ2-3, with 10 bases fitting TRBD2. This CDR3 has 15 amino acids. Germline V lookup: CDR1 SGHRS, CDR2 YFSETQ. The V segment lost 4 bases and the J segment 5 bases; nucleotides outside the gene matches: 7. The CDR3, as DNA: TGCGCCAGCAGCCCTCGAGCGGGAGGGGAAGATACGCAGTATTTT. It translates to CASSPRAGGEDTQYF.